This T cell receptor beta chain comes out of a study of cytotoxic CD8 clonotypes in ibrutinib-treated CLL. General study points: In sustained-remission versus progressing patients, sampling times differed. Clonality increased at ibrutinib response, then returned toward baseline at progression.

This clone has ten or more counts. Its target is not known. The CDR3 runs to 17 residues. CDR1 is SGHRS, CDR2 YFSETQ, per germline. Trimming at V came to 4 bases and at J to 1 base, leaving 7 bases not matched to a gene. The assay was immunoSEQ multiplex PCR, and TCRdb's table has in-frame clones only and misses some. The sample records about 60,000 clones, 50% to 60% being singletons. The input for sequencing was PBMCs, taken at disease progression, from a patient treated with ibrutinib. This chain uses TRBV5-1 with TRBJ2-2; 10 nucleotides agree with TRBD1. The TCR was taken from a human donor with chronic lymphocytic leukemia. The CDR3 reads CASSRPGTGVNTGELFF. CDR3 coding DNA: TGCGCCAGCAGCCGTCCCGGGACAGGGGTGAACACCGGGGAGCTGTTTTTT.